Sequencing of this T cell receptor (beta chain) was carried out in a study of OX40 agonist ivuxolimab in advanced cancers. Across the study: An agonistic human IgG2 monoclonal antibody against OX40 (CD134) was given. Partial responses were seen in three patients, one with hepatocellular carcinoma and two with cutaneous melanoma. Averaging roughly 60 years in age, with a range of about 23 to 90, the cohort was more than 75% male. Overall study results and limits: At 0.1 to 3.0 mg/kg and by week 6, CD4+ and CD8+ T cells in the blood had expanded clonally.

The protocol was immunoSEQ multiplex PCR, while the TCRdb copy is restricted to in-frame clones and leaves out a portion. The profile shows 33,000 or so clones, about four fifths of them singletons. Germline V lookup: CDR1 KGHSH, CDR2 LQKENI. The V and J ends lost 8 bases and 4 bases respectively, with 21 bases between them. CDR3 length equals 15 residues. On this clone: Its matching antigen is unknown.

The sequenced sample was CD4+ or CD8+ T cells sorted from blood, obtained in a trial of the OX40 agonist ivuxolimab. This receptor was obtained from an adult with an advanced solid tumor such as melanoma, head and neck, liver or kidney cancer. The rearrangement links TRBV18 to TRBJ2-7; D possibly corresponds to TRBD1 (6 bases). The CDR3 here is CASATPQGVGYEQYF. CDR3 nucleotides: TGTGCCAGCGCAACCCCACAGGGAGTGGGATACGAGCAGTACTTC.